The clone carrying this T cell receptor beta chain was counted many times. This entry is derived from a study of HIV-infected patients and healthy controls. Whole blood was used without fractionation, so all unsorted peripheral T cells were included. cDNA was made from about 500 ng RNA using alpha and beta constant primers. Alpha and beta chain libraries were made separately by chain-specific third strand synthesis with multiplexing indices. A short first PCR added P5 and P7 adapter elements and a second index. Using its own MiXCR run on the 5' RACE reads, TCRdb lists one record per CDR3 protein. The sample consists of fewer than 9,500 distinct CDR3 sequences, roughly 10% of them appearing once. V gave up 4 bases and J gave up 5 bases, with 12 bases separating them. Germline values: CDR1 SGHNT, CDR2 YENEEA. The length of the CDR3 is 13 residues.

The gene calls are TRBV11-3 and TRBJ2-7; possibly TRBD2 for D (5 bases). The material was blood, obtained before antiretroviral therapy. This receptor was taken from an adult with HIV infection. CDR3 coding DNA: TGTGCCAGCAGCTACTCTAGCCAGCACGAGCAGTACTTC. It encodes CASSYSSQHEQYF.